These 20 T cell receptor beta chains originate from one sample sequenced in a study of cytomegalovirus exposure and HLA in healthy donors. A multiplex PCR was run with 60 Vbeta primers and 13 Jbeta primers. The protocol was immunoSEQ multiplex PCR, while the TCRdb copy is restricted to in-frame clones and leaves out a portion. In the table there are about 110,000 clones, roughly 80% of which are singletons. Sequenced input: PBMCs. All receptors derive from a man younger than 40 in good health and CMV-seronegative.

J is TRBJ2-7 and V is TRBV6-1; D perhaps matches TRBD1 (7 bases). CDR3 length equals 15 residues. Trimming took off 8 bases at V and 2 bases at J, with 19 bases between the two ends. Germline V gives CDR1 MNHNS, CDR2 SASEGT. In DNA form, the CDR3 reads TGTGCCAGCGCTTGGGGGCAGGGGGGTGCCTACGAGCAGTACTTC. This sequence encodes CASAWGQGGAYEQYF.

The CDR3 DNA is TGCGCCAGCCTAGGACAGCCTAATGAAAAACTGTTTTTT. Its protein product is CASLGQPNEKLFF. The V call is TRBV4-1, the J call TRBJ1-4, with D possibly being TRBD1 (6 bases). Germline CDR1 reads MGHRA; CDR2 reads YSYEKL. Deletions cut 8 bases from V and 3 bases from J, with 10 bases between. The CDR3 runs 13 residues.

The rearrangement joins TRBV11-2 to TRBJ1-4, with a possible D match to TRBD1 (5 bases). Germline V gene sequence: CDR1 SGHAT, CDR2 FQNNGV. The V and J ends lost 1 base and 0 bases respectively, with 18 bases between them. The CDR3 is 19 residues long. CDR3 in amino acids: CASSLVRGPASPTNEKLFF. The DNA of the CDR3 is TGTGCCAGCAGCTTAGTAAGGGGCCCGGCCTCTCCAACTAATGAAAAACTGTTTTTT.

A few counts support this clone. The CDR3 DNA follows: TGTGCCAGCAGTGCCGATCGGACAGGAGATAATGAGCAGTTCTTC. Its translation: CASSADRTGDNEQFF. V is TRBV6-1 and J is TRBJ2-1, with 7 bases matching TRBD1. Trimming removed 4 bases from V and 7 bases from J; junction bases left unmatched: 10. The CDR3 spans 15 residues. Germline V gene sequence: CDR1 MNHNS, CDR2 SASEGT.

This chain links TRBV28 with TRBJ1-1; D is unclear. CDR1 and CDR2 from the germline V gene are MDHEN and SYDVKM. V gave up 5 bases and J gave up 7 bases, with 14 bases separating them. This CDR3 is 13 amino acids long. The DNA of the CDR3 is TGTGCCAGCAGTGTAAATAATCAGGTTGAAGCTTTCTTT. It codes for CASSVNNQVEAFF.

This chain connects TRBV7-2 to TRBJ2-7; the match to TRBD2 covers 11 bases. CDR3 size: 14 residues. Germline loops: CDR1 SGHTA, CDR2 FQGNSA. With 1 base clipped from V and 7 bases from J, the junction kept 3 bases outside the gene matches. The CDR3 protein is CASSLVGLAEEQYF. The CDR3 coding sequence is TGTGCCAGCAGCTTAGTGGGACTAGCGGAGGAGCAGTACTTC.

With respect to this clone: Relative to the germline gene, one junction end is altered; a read error may explain this. Distinct nucleotide sequences in the sample also encode this CDR3. This chain uses TRBV7-7 with TRBJ2-5, with 12 nucleotides matching TRBD2. This CDR3 contains 14 residues. Germline V gives CDR1 SSHAT, CDR2 FNYEAQ (reference sequence). CDR3 bases: TGTGCTAGCAGCCCGGGACTAGCGGGCGAGGCCCAGTACTTC. It is translated as CASSPGLAGEAQYF. The whole variable domain, remainder taken from reference TRBV7-7 and TRBJ2-5, is GAGVSQSPRYKVTKRGQDVTLRCDPISSHATLYWYQQALGQGPEFLTYFNYEAQPDKSGLPSDRFSAERPEGSISTLTIQRTEQRDSAMYRCASSPGLAGEAQYFGPGTRLLVL.

The chain has TRBV6-5 and TRBJ2-1; D might be TRBD1 (5 bases). V lost 0 bases, J lost 7 bases, and 13 bases lay in between. CDR3 size: 15 residues. Germline V gene sequence: CDR1 MNHEY, CDR2 SVGAGI. The CDR3 region is CASSYSGALINEQFF. The CDR3 nucleotides are TGTGCCAGCAGTTACTCAGGGGCCCTGATTAATGAGCAGTTCTTC.

This clone has a single count. CDR3 protein: CSRVGGETQYF. The CDR3 DNA is TGCAGCCGCGTCGGCGGGGAGACCCAGTACTTC. This chain connects TRBV20-1 to TRBJ2-5, with D maybe TRBD2 (5 bases). Germline V gene data show CDR1 as DFQATT and CDR2 as SNEGSKA (reference sequence). This CDR3 has 11 amino acids.

This chain joins TRBV5-1 and TRBJ2-5; no definite D call. This CDR3 spans 14 amino acids. Trimming pared 2 bases from V and 0 bases from J, leaving 8 bases between. Germline V gene sequence: CDR1 SGHRS, CDR2 YFSETQ. The CDR3: CASSFGVYQETQYF. CDR3 in DNA: TGCGCCAGCAGCTTTGGAGTCTACCAAGAGACCCAGTACTTC.

The rearrangement links TRBV11-2 to TRBJ1-5, with D perhaps matching TRBD1 (5 bases). This CDR3 is 16 amino acids long. Germline CDR1 is SGHAT and CDR2 is FQNNGV. The V and J ends lost 1 base and 1 base respectively, with 11 bases between them. The CDR3 coding sequence is TGTGCCAGCAGCTTAGGAAGGGGTAAAAGCAATCAGCCCCAGCATTTT. It specifies CASSLGRGKSNQPQHF. The full variable domain, its missing parts supplied by reference TRBV11-2 and TRBJ1-5, is EAGVAQSPRYKIIEKRQSVAFWCNPISGHATLYWYQQILGQGPKLLIQFQNNGVVDDSQLPKDRFSAERLKGVDSTLKIQPAKLEDSAVYLCASSLGRGKSNQPQHFGDGTRLSIL.

The chain has TRBV6-1 and TRBJ2-3, with no clear D. The V end was cut by 4 bases, the J end by 6 bases, with 11 bases between. The V gene's germline CDR1 is MNHNS and CDR2 SASEGT. The CDR3 totals 13 residues. CDR3: CASSGPLYDTQYF. CDR3 bases: TGTGCCAGCAGTGGGCCTTTATACGATACGCAGTATTTT.

V is TRBV5-4 and J is TRBJ2-7; a weak D match, TRBD2 (5 bases). V dropped 3 bases and J dropped 2 bases, with 12 bases sitting between them. The CDR3 spans 14 residues. Germline V CDR1 and CDR2: SGHNT, YYREEE (reference sequence). The CDR3 DNA sequence: TGTGCCAGCAGCTCCGGACTCACGGCCTACGAGCAGTACTTC. Protein sequence: CASSSGLTAYEQYF.

This clone turned up a few times. This chain joins TRBV29-1 and TRBJ2-1; 9 bases are shared with TRBD1. The CDR3 has 11 residues. Germline CDR1 is SQVTM and CDR2 is ANQGSEA. V shed 6 bases and J 8 bases; nucleotides not matched to a gene: 2. CDR3 sequence (DNA): TGCAGCGTGACAGGGGGTTATGAGCAGTTCTTC. Translation gives CSVTGGYEQFF.

The rearrangement uses TRBV19 and TRBJ1-1, with no clear D. Trimming removed 5 bases from V and 3 bases from J, with 10 bases in between. The CDR3 loop spans 13 amino acids. Germline-derived CDR1 and CDR2 are LNHDA and SQIVND (reference sequence). CDR3 loop: CASSSSGYTEAFF. The CDR3, as DNA: TGTGCCAGTAGTTCTAGCGGCTACACTGAAGCTTTCTTT.

About this clone: Other nucleotide sequences in the sample specify the same CDR3. The chain employs TRBV2 and TRBJ2-7; D is unclear. V lost 2 bases, J lost 3 bases, and 11 bases lay in between. Germline V gene data show CDR1 as SNHLY and CDR2 as FYNNEI. The length of the CDR3 is 14 residues. The CDR3 nucleotides read TGTGCCAGCAGTGAAACAGAGACAAACTACGAGCAGTACTTC. This translates into CASSETETNYEQYF.

The chain uses TRBV11-2 and TRBJ2-1; 8 nucleotides match TRBD2. The V gene's germline CDR1 is SGHAT and CDR2 FQNNGV. J was trimmed by 5 bases and V by 6 bases; bases with no gene match: 15. The CDR3 is 17 amino acids. CDR3 in amino acids: CASRFTVAGGVDNEQFF. The CDR3, as DNA: TGTGCCAGCAGGTTCACGGTCGCGGGAGGAGTTGACAATGAGCAGTTCTTC.

This clone was recorded only once. This chain links TRBV11-2 with TRBJ2-7, with 11 nucleotides matching TRBD1. Germline loops: CDR1 SGHAT, CDR2 FQNNGV. J gave up 4 bases and V 2 bases, and 4 bases lay outside the gene matches. There are 15 residues in the CDR3. In nucleotides, the CDR3 is TGTGCCAGCAGCTTATCCGGGACAGGGGGATACGAGCAGTACTTC. Its protein product is CASSLSGTGGYEQYF.

This chain links TRBV4-1 with TRBJ2-5, with TRBD2 identical over 7 bases. After removal of 0 bases from V and 5 bases from J, the junction contained 6 bases not matched to a gene. Looked up from germline, CDR1 is MGHRA and CDR2 is YSYEKL. The CDR3 spans 15 residues. Here the CDR3 reads CASSQEGREGETQYF. The CDR3 nucleotides read TGCGCCAGCAGCCAAGAAGGCAGGGAGGGGGAGACCCAGTACTTC.

Points on this clone: A read error may produce the germline difference seen at one junction end. The V call is TRBV7-7, the J call TRBJ2-7; D is possibly TRBD2 (7 bases). Per germline, CDR1 SSHAT and CDR2 FNYEAQ (reference sequence). This CDR3 has 15 amino acids. The CDR3: CASSLGGGRAHEQYF. The CDR3 nucleotides read TGTGCTAGCAGCTTAGGGGGGGGGAGGGCCCACGAGCAGTACTTC. Full variable domain (rest looked up from reference TRBV7-7 and TRBJ2-7): GAGVSQSPRYKVTKRGQDVTLRCDPISSHATLYWYQQALGQGPEFLTYFNYEAQPDKSGLPSDRFSAERPEGSISTLTIQRTEQRDSAMYRCASSLGGGRAHEQYFGPGTRLTVT.